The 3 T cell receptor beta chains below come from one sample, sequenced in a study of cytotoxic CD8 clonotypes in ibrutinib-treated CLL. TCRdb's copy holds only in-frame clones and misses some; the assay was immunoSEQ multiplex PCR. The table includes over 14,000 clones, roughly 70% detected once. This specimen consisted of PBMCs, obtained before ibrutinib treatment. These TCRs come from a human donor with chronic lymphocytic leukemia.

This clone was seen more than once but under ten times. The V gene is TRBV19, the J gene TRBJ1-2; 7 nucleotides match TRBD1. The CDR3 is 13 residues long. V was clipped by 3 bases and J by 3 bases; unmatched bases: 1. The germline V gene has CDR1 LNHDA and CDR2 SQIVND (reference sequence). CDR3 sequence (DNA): TGTGCCAGTAGTATCGGGACAGACTATGGCTACACCTTC. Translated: CASSIGTDYGYTF.

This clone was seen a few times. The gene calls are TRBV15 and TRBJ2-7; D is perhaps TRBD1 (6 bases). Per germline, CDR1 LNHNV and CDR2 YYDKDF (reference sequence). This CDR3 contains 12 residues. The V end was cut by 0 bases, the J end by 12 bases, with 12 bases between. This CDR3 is CATSRDLGTLYF. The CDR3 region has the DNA TGTGCCACCAGCAGAGACCTCGGGACATTGTACTTC. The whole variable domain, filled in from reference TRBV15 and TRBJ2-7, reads DAMVIQNPRYQVTQFGKPVTLSCSQTLNHNVMYWYQQKSSQAPKLLFHYYDKDFNNEADTPDNFQSRRPNTSFCFLDIRSPGLGDTAMYLCATSRDLGTLYFGPGTRLTVT.

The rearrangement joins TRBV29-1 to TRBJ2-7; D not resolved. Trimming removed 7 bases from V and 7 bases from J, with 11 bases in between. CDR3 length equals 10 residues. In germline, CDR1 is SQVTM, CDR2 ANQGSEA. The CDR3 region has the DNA TGCAGCGGGGTGGAAGGGGAGCAGTACTTC. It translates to CSGVEGEQYF.